Sequencing of this T cell receptor (beta chain) was carried out in a study of graft-versus-host responses after intestinal transplantation. Looking at the study overall: Transplants given to recipients were multivisceral, liver-intestinal, or isolated intestinal. The recipients all started with anti-thymocyte globulin induction and then took tacrolimus and steroids for approximately 3 years. Study-wide results and caveats: Circulating GvH clones peaking coincided with falling HvG clones soon after transplant.

TCRdb keeps only in-frame clones here, not all; method: immunoSEQ multiplex PCR. The table has more than 95,000 clones, over 75% seen once; the top ten hold around 0.9%. With respect to this clone: What it binds is unknown.

The clonotype originates from a human donor who received an intestinal transplant. The material was unstimulated CD4+ T cells sorted from spleen or lymph node cells, obtained before intestinal transplant.

The CDR3, as DNA: TGTGCCAGTAGTCCCCCGGCAGGGGGCGCGAGGGAGACCCAGTACTTC. This translates into CASSPPAGGARETQYF. This chain joins TRBV19 and TRBJ2-5; 8 bases fit TRBD1. V was pared by 5 bases and J by 5 bases, with 13 bases of the junction left unmatched. This CDR3 comprises 16 residues. Per germline, CDR1 LNHDA and CDR2 SQIVND (reference sequence). Full variable domain (outside the CDR3, taken from reference TRBV19 and TRBJ2-5): DGGITQSPKYLFRKEGQNVTLSCEQNLNHDAMYWYRQDPGQGLRLIYYSQIVNDFQKGDIAEGYSVSREKKESFPLTVTSAQKNPTAFYLCASSPPAGGARETQYFGPGTRLLVL.